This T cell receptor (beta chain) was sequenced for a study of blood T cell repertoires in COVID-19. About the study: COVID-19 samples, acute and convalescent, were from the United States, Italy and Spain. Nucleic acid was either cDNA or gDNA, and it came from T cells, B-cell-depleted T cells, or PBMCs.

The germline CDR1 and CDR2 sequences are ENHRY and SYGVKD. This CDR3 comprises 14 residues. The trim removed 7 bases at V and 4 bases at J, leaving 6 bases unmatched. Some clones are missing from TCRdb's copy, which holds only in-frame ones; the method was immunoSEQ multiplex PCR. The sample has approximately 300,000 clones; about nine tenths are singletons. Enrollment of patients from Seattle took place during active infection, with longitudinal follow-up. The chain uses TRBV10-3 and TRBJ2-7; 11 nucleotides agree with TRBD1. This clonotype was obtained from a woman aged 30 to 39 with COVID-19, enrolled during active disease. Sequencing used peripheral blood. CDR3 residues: CAITKGQGGYEQYF. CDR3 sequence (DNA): TGTGCCATCACTAAGGGACAGGGGGGGTACGAGCAGTACTTC.